This TCR beta chain was sequenced in a study of cytomegalovirus exposure and HLA in healthy donors. Across the whole study: Of the donors genotyped, about 410 in all, less than 90% fell in the Caucasian-associated ancestry cluster.

CDR1 is SGHTA and CDR2 is FQGTGA in the germline V gene. V shed 5 bases and J 7 bases; nucleotides not matched to a gene: 5. CDR3 length equals 14 residues. 13 Jbeta primers and 60 Vbeta primers were used for the PCR. Repertoires were generated with immunoSEQ multiplex PCR, while TCRdb's copy carries only in-frame clones and drops some. The sample shows under 200,000 clones, 55% to 80% of them seen only once. The chain carries TRBV7-3 and TRBJ1-6, with 7 bases fitting TRBD1. This sequence originates from a woman in her late teens or twenties in good health and CMV-seropositive. The material sequenced was PBMCs. CDR3: CASSLQGSNSPLHF. CDR3 sequence (DNA): TGTGCCAGCAGCCTACAGGGGTCAAATTCACCCCTCCACTTT.